The rows below give T cell receptor beta chains drawn from one sample of a study of blood T cells in healthy people across ages. TCRdb passed the 5' RACE reads through MiXCR, listing each CDR3 protein once. This table has about a million distinct CDR3 sequences, 48% appearing once. The sequencing input was blood. Every receptor here comes from a man younger than 45 in good health. CDR3s include the opening cysteine and the closing phenylalanine or tryptophan. D genes are given only for firm matches. Size is omitted from some rows. Given values are once, few, many or a class for expanded clones.

v_call d_call clone_size cdr3_aa
TRBV4-1 - - CASSQWVGGGNQPQHF
TRBV3-1 - - CASSQSTGVETQYF
TRBV28 - - CASREGPYEQYF
TRBV20-1 TRBD2 - CSAYTTGTSASSYNEQFF
TRBV25-1 - few CASSETYGTSNYGYTF
TRBV6-6 - - CASTKDSGGVVYGYTF
TRBV2 - few CASSEHSLSTDTQYF
TRBV7-2 - - CASSRGADRSYNEQFF
TRBV5-6 TRBD2 - CASSPQSGGAFDTQYF
TRBV29-1 TRBD2 few CSSRGDGSSYNEQFF
TRBV27 - - CASSPLGLQETQYF
TRBV5-4 TRBD1 - CASSFGQGALVTDTQYF
TRBV10-3 - - CAISESQGSEQYF
TRBV29-1 - few CSAEDNQAGYTF
TRBV5-1 TRBD1 - CASSWGTGAIDEQYF
TRBV29-1 - few CSVESSGAGNEQFF
TRBV7-2 - - CASSLVRRPETQYF
TRBV7-2 TRBD2 - CASSLGGGTIGDEQFF
TRBV30 - - CAWSVEGPNEQFF
TRBV6-5 - few CASSYSVSGGTIYEQYF
TRBV9 - - CASSGDRPNTGELFF
TRBV6-1 - once CASSLFWTAENEKLFF
TRBV25-1 TRBD1 - CASSAWDRGPLNSYEQYF
TRBV4-2 TRBD2 many CASSQVAGGYNEQFF
TRBV28 TRBD2 - CASDILAGGPDEQFF
TRBV7-2 TRBD2 few CASSVGTERRGSSYEQYF
TRBV5-1 - few CASSLDTSNEKLFF
TRBV7-2 - few CASSDYYDNEQFF
TRBV4-1 - - CASSQVEGSPQHF
TRBV5-5 - few CASSLQGDSNYGYTF
TRBV12-3/TRBV12-4 TRBD2 few CASGGGLSSYEQYF
TRBV6-5 TRBD1 - CASSYTQRGRQETQYF
TRBV5-1 TRBD1 - CASSLGDRESDTQYF
TRBV7-2 TRBD1 few CASSADRIYGYTF
TRBV9 - once CASSVATSGHGELFF
TRBV28 - - CASSRDLPEQFF
TRBV20-1 - many CSASGGLVGSSEQYF
TRBV28 - few CASSNPQGVGTDTQYF
TRBV27 TRBD2 few CASNQLAGAFEQFF
TRBV18 - few CASSPGTWDEQFF
TRBV20-1 - - CSARDPEGYEQYF
TRBV6-1 - few CASSGGAGSYNEQFF
TRBV3-1 - few CASSQMGQGYEQYF
TRBV28 - - CASSFSGGLVGYEQYF
TRBV2 - - CASRNGDTQYF
TRBV6-6 - few CASSPRSEKLFF
TRBV5-4 - many CASSPWLDTQYF
TRBV12-3/TRBV12-4 TRBD1 few CASSPYTGTGIHEQYF
TRBV5-6 - - CASSLVSAPYNEQFF
TRBV7-2 - - CASSLVAVNTGELFF
TRBV7-9 - - CASRNRVDDIDTQYF
TRBV24-1 - - CATARSGKGGDEQFF